A single sample gave rise to the 30 T cell receptor beta chains below, sequenced in a study of CD8 T cells in ankylosing spondylitis. TCRdb re-called the 5' RACE reads with MiXCR, one entry per CDR3 protein. Of about 130,000 distinct CDR3 sequences in the sample, roughly an eighth were seen once. The sequencing sample was made of blood, either unsorted or a sorted T cell fraction (not recorded which). The receptors originated from a female donor with ankylosing spondylitis or in good health (not recorded which).

The table lists this clonotype with many counts. This chain connects TRBV11-2 to TRBJ2-3, with 8 bases lining up with TRBD2. Germline values: CDR1 SGHAT, CDR2 FQNNGV. The CDR3 spans 12 residues. Here the CDR3 reads CASGGNTDTQYF. Written as DNA, the CDR3 is TGTGCGAGCGGGGGCAACACAGATACGCAGTATTTT. Supplemented by reference TRBV11-2 and TRBJ2-3, the full variable domain reads EAGVAQSPRYKIIEKRQSVAFWCNPISGHATLYWYQQILGQGPKLLIQFQNNGVVDDSQLPKDRFSAERLKGVDSTLKIQPAKLEDSAVYLCASGGNTDTQYFGPGTRLTVL.

This chain uses TRBV7-9 with TRBJ2-1; D uncertain. V lost 1 base and J 7 bases, leaving 8 bases between the germline ends. The CDR3 runs to 13 residues. Germline V gene lookup returns CDR1 SEHNR and CDR2 FQNEAQ (reference sequence). The CDR3 DNA sequence: TGTGCCAGCAGCTTAGTAGGAGCGAATGAGCAGTTCTTC. It yields the protein CASSLVGANEQFF.

This clonotype has ten or more counts. The chain has TRBV20-1 and TRBJ2-1; 8 bases match TRBD1. From germline, CDR1 is DFQATT and CDR2 SNEGSKA (reference sequence). Trimming at V came to 3 bases and at J to 10 bases, leaving 14 bases not matched to a gene. The CDR3 consists of 15 residues. The CDR3 nucleotides read TGCAGTGCTAGCGGGCAGGGGGCAGCTAATCGAGAGCAGTTCTTC. Translation: CSASGQGAANREQFF.

In its sample, this clonotype was seen many times. The genes are TRBV12-3 or TRBV12-4 and TRBJ1-5, with a possible D match to TRBD1 (6 bases). CDR3 length: 13 amino acids. Trimming removed 7 bases at V and 5 bases at J, with 12 bases between. DNA for the CDR3: TGTGCCAGCAATCGAGGGGGAGATCAGCCCCAGCATTTT. It codes for CASNRGGDQPQHF.

This clonotype has at least ten counts. The chain couples TRBV7-6 to TRBJ2-1; 8 bases map to TRBD2. The CDR3 is 15 residues long. Germline-derived CDR1 and CDR2 are SGHVS and FNYEAQ. V shed 5 bases and J 4 bases; nucleotides not matched to a gene: 7. CDR3 nucleotides: TGTGCCAGCAGCCGATTACTAGCGGAGTACAATGAGCAGTTCTTC. It specifies CASSRLLAEYNEQFF.

This clonotype was counted between two and nine times. This chain connects TRBV6-1 to TRBJ1-2, with a possible D match to TRBD1 (6 bases). V lost 7 bases and J lost 2, with 14 bases in between. Per the germline V gene, CDR1 is MNHNS and CDR2 is SASEGT. The length of the CDR3 is 14 residues. The CDR3 bases are TGTGCCAGCACCCCGGACAGCCAGAACTATGGCTACACCTTC. The encoded protein is CASTPDSQNYGYTF.

This clonotype was observed many times. The chain uses TRBV5-1 and TRBJ1-4; weak D call: TRBD1 (5 bases). V lost 1 base, J lost 8 bases, and 12 bases lay in between. Germline V gene lookup returns CDR1 SGHRS and CDR2 YFSETQ. This CDR3 is built from 14 residues. The CDR3 here is CASSLQGGEEKLFF. The CDR3 region has the DNA TGCGCCAGCAGCTTGCAGGGAGGAGAGGAAAAACTGTTTTTT.

This clonotype appeared a few times. The rearrangement joins TRBV9 to TRBJ2-1, with D possibly being TRBD1 (6 bases). There are 17 residues in the CDR3. Germline V gives CDR1 SGDLS, CDR2 YYNGEE. The V and J ends lost 2 bases and 4 bases respectively, with 19 bases between them. This chain's CDR3 is CASSVRGNPNQYNEQFF. As DNA, the CDR3 is TGTGCCAGCAGCGTGAGGGGGAACCCGAACCAGTACAATGAGCAGTTCTTC.

This clonotype was observed many times. The V call is TRBV20-1, the J call TRBJ1-1, with D unclear. This CDR3 comprises 12 residues. Per the germline V gene, CDR1 is DFQATT and CDR2 is SNEGSKA (reference sequence). Trimming cost V 3 bases and J 7 bases, with 12 bases left between them. DNA for the CDR3: TGCAGTGCTAGTTCAACTGGAAATGAAGCTTTCTTT. Translation: CSASSTGNEAFF.

This clonotype appeared many times. V usage is TRBV20-1 and J usage is TRBJ2-7; 7 bases align to TRBD2. Germline V CDR1 and CDR2: DFQATT, SNEGSKA (reference sequence). The CDR3 has 16 amino acids. J lost 0 bases, V lost 0 bases, and 8 bases had no gene match. CDR3 residues: CSARDRGGPRSYEQYF. Here the CDR3 DNA reads TGCAGTGCTAGAGATCGCGGGGGACCGCGCTCCTACGAGCAGTACTTC.

In its sample, this clonotype was seen many times. V and J are TRBV29-1 and TRBJ2-1; D uncertain. The CDR3 length is 11 residues. CDR1 and CDR2 (germline): SQVTM, ANQGSEA. Trimming took off 4 bases at V and 4 bases at J, with 5 bases between the two ends. The CDR3 region is CSVVVYNEQFF. The CDR3 DNA is TGCAGCGTTGTGGTATACAATGAGCAGTTCTTC.

This clonotype was observed at least ten times. This chain joins TRBV12-3 or TRBV12-4 and TRBJ2-3; D is uncertain. Trimming took 6 bases from V and 8 from J, leaving 12 bases between them. This CDR3 comprises 12 residues. DNA of the CDR3: TGTGCCAGCAGACCTACGGGTGGTACGCAGTATTTT. Residues: CASRPTGGTQYF.

This clonotype occurred many times. The chain joins TRBV29-1 to TRBJ1-2; D ambiguous. Germline assignment: CDR1 SQVTM and CDR2 ANQGSEA. V was clipped by 7 bases and J by 6 bases, with 18 bases between them. The CDR3 runs to 13 residues. In nucleotides, the CDR3 is TGCAGCGCCTGGACCGACTTGAATGATGGCTACACCTTC. It is translated as CSAWTDLNDGYTF.

CDR3 sequence (DNA): TGCAGTGCTAGGGAGACAGGGGACAGTTATGGCTACACCTTC. It codes for CSARETGDSYGYTF. The V and J genes are TRBV20-1 and TRBJ1-2; 8 positions match TRBD1. The CDR3 sequence is 14 residues long. Germline V gene lookup returns CDR1 DFQATT and CDR2 SNEGSKA (reference sequence). Trimming took 3 bases from V and 5 from J; bases not matched to a gene: 8.

CDR3 amino acids: CSVAGQANQPQHF. CDR3 nucleotides: TGCAGCGTAGCTGGACAGGCTAATCAGCCCCAGCATTTT. This chain uses TRBV29-1 with TRBJ1-5, with 7 bases lining up with TRBD1. The CDR3 covers 13 residues. With V trimmed by 6 bases and J by 4 bases, 6 bases remained unmatched. Germline V gene data show CDR1 as SQVTM and CDR2 as ANQGSEA.

This clonotype was seen repeatedly, ten times or more. The CDR3 DNA is TGTGCCAGCAGCTGGCTCGGGACGGGAAGTCCAGATACGCAGTATTTT. It yields the protein CASSWLGTGSPDTQYF. The genes are TRBV7-2 and TRBJ2-3; the D call may be TRBD1 or TRBD2 (5 bases each). The V end lost 4 bases, the J end lost 4 bases, and 18 bases lay between the germline ends. The CDR3 extends over 16 amino acids. Germline V gene lookup returns CDR1 SGHTA and CDR2 FQGNSA.

This clonotype was observed many times. The rearrangement uses TRBV7-8 and TRBJ2-2; TRBD2 matches at 14 bases. The CDR3 covers 14 residues. Germline V gives CDR1 SGHVS, CDR2 FQNEAQ. J gave up 6 bases and V 7 bases, and 1 base lay outside the gene matches. As DNA, the CDR3 is TGTGCCAGCAAGGGACTAGCGGGAGCCGGGGAGCTGTTTTTT. Protein: CASKGLAGAGELFF.

This clonotype was detected ten times or more. The V and J genes are TRBV9 and TRBJ2-6; tentatively, D is TRBD1 or TRBD2 (6 bases each). Trimming took off 4 bases at V and 4 bases at J, with 15 bases between the two ends. Germline CDR1 SGDLS, CDR2 YYNGEE. CDR3 length: 16 amino acids. The CDR3 nucleotides are TGTGCCAGCAGCCCCGGGGGCGACCGGGGGGCCAACGTCCTGACTTTC. Translated, it gives CASSPGGDRGANVLTF.

This clonotype was seen ten or more times. The CDR3: CASSINGPRDGYTF. CDR3 in DNA: TGTGCCAGCAGCATAAACGGACCAAGGGATGGCTACACCTTC. This chain uses TRBV7-2 with TRBJ1-2; D is uncertain. Germline lookup yields CDR1 SGHTA and CDR2 FQGNSA. The CDR3 is made up of 14 amino acids. The V gene lost 5 bases and the J gene lost 6 bases, with 16 bases spanning the gap.

The sample holds a few counts of this clonotype. This sequence joins TRBV6-5 and TRBJ2-6; D gene unclear. CDR1 and CDR2 from the germline V gene are MNHEY and SVGAGI. The CDR3 has 15 residues. V shed 2 bases and J shed 0 bases, with 5 bases lying between them. The CDR3 loop reads CASSYLVSGANVLTF. DNA for the CDR3: TGTGCCAGCAGTTACCTCGTCTCTGGGGCCAACGTCCTGACTTTC.

This clonotype was found many times. V and J are TRBV7-2 and TRBJ1-5, with D possibly being TRBD1 (6 bases). This CDR3 is 15 amino acids long. V was shortened by 1 base and J by 4 bases, with 11 bases between the two germline ends. Looked up from germline, CDR1 is SGHTA and CDR2 is FQGNSA. The CDR3 region is CASSLEQGLNQPQHF. The CDR3 DNA sequence: TGTGCCAGCAGCTTAGAACAGGGCTTGAATCAGCCCCAGCATTTT.

This clonotype was counted a few times. The gene calls are TRBV5-1 and TRBJ2-3, with 9 bases aligning to TRBD2. Germline V lookup: CDR1 SGHRS, CDR2 YFSETQ. The CDR3 covers 13 residues. Trimming cost V 3 bases and J 6 bases; bases outside gene matches: 2. This chain's CDR3 is CASSWLAGDTQYF. The CDR3 region has the DNA TGCGCCAGCAGCTGGCTAGCGGGGGATACGCAGTATTTT.

This clonotype was observed many times. V and J are TRBV9 and TRBJ2-2, with D unclear. The CDR3 is made up of 15 amino acids. V lost 0 bases to trimming and J lost 4 bases, with 10 bases between them. Germline lookup yields CDR1 SGDLS and CDR2 YYNGEE. CDR3 bases: TGTGCCAGCAGCGTAGAAGAGGAGAGCACCGGGGAGCTGTTTTTT. It translates to CASSVEEESTGELFF.

The rearrangement links TRBV10-1 to TRBJ2-2, with D possibly TRBD2 on 6 matching bases. CDR1 WNHNN and CDR2 SYGVQD come from the germline V gene (reference sequence). Trimming cost V 3 bases and J 4 bases, with 12 bases left between them. The CDR3 runs 15 residues. CDR3 in amino acids: CASSEPGSVTGELFF. CDR3 nucleotide sequence: TGCGCCAGCAGTGAACCCGGGAGCGTCACCGGGGAGCTGTTTTTT.

This clonotype occurred many times. V usage is TRBV28 and J usage is TRBJ2-7; D unclear. Germline CDR1 and CDR2: MDHEN and SYDVKM. The CDR3 has 15 amino acids. V dropped 2 bases and J dropped 0 bases, with 11 bases sitting between them. The CDR3 spells CASSLRQLSSYEQYF. As DNA, the CDR3 is TGTGCCAGCAGTTTAAGGCAGTTAAGCTCCTACGAGCAGTACTTC.

There are many counts of this clonotype. Here the CDR3 reads CSAREASGRLEFF. The CDR3 DNA reads TGCAGTGCTAGAGAAGCTAGCGGGAGACTGGAGTTCTTC. The J gene is TRBJ2-1, the V gene TRBV20-1; the match to TRBD2 covers 10 bases. The CDR3 totals 13 residues. With 0 bases clipped from V and 14 bases from J, the junction kept 7 bases outside the gene matches. CDR1 is DFQATT and CDR2 is SNEGSKA in the germline V gene (reference sequence).

The V and J genes are TRBV12-3 or TRBV12-4 and TRBJ2-2; a possible D gene is TRBD2 (6 bases). This CDR3 is 12 amino acids long. Trimming cost V 5 bases and J 5 bases, with 6 bases left between them. CDR3 in amino acids: CASSAGTGELFF. The CDR3 nucleotides are TGTGCCAGCAGTGCGGGGACCGGGGAGCTGTTTTTT.

The chain has TRBV18 and TRBJ2-4; D possibly corresponds to TRBD1 (6 bases). CDR3 length: 18 residues. V shed 0 bases and J shed 0 bases, with 15 bases lying between them. Germline V CDR1 and CDR2: KGHSH, LQKENI. The CDR3 loop is CASSPPGWGLRAKNIQYF. Written as DNA, the CDR3 is TGTGCCAGCTCACCACCGGGTTGGGGGCTGCGAGCCAAAAACATTCAGTACTTC.

The rearrangement joins TRBV7-2 to TRBJ1-5; the D gene could be TRBD1 or TRBD2 (5 bases each). The J call may be faulty, since TRBJ2-3 better matches the DNA end. CDR1 and CDR2 (germline): SGHTA, FQGNSA. CDR3 length: 14 residues. The CDR3 loop reads CASSTGPAQQPQYF. Here the CDR3 DNA reads TGTGCCAGCAGCACGGGACCGGCCCAGCAGCCCCAGTATTTT.

In its sample, this clonotype was seen many times. This chain links TRBV3-1 with TRBJ1-1, with D unresolved. Trimming left V 1 base short and J 3 bases short, with 3 bases between. The CDR3 has 12 amino acids. Per the germline V gene, CDR1 is LGHDT and CDR2 is YNNKEL (reference sequence). CDR3 sequence (DNA): TGTGCCAGCAGCCAAGGGCACACTGAAGCTTTCTTT. Encoded protein: CASSQGHTEAFF.